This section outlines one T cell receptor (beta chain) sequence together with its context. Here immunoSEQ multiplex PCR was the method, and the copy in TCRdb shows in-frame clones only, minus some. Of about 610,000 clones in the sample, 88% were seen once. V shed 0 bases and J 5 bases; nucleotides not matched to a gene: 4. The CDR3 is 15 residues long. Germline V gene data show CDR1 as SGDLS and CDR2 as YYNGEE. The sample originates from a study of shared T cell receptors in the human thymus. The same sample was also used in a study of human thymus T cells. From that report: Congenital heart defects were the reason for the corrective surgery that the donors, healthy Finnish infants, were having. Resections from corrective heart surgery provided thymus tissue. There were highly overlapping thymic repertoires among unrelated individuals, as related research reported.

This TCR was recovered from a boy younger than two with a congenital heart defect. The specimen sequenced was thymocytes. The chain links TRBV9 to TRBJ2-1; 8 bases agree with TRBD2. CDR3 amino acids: CASSVAREGDNEQFF. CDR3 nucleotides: TGTGCCAGCAGCGTAGCCCGGGAGGGCGACAATGAGCAGTTCTTC.